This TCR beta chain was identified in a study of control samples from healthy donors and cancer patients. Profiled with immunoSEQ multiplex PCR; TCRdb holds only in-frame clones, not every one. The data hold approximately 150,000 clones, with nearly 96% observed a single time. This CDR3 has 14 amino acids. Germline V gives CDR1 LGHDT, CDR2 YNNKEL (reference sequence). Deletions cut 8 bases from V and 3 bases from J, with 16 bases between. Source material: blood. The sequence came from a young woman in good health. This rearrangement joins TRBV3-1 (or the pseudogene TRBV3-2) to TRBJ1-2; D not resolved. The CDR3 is CASCPGRGDYGYTF. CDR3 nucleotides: TGTGCCAGCTGCCCCGGACGAGGTGACTATGGCTACACCTTC.